This T cell receptor (beta chain) originates from a study of kidney transplant recipient with SARS-CoV-2 infection. Each CDR3 protein is one row after TCRdb ran MiXCR on the reads. Seen here are fewer than 250,000 distinct CDR3 sequences, about 30% observed once, and the top ten hold under 9.5%. Germline V lookup: CDR1 SGHTA, CDR2 FQGNSA. The CDR3 spans 16 residues. Remarks on this clonotype: A much more abundant neighbour one base away suggests this may be a read error.

The receptor was derived from a male patient aged 25-45 years who had COVID-19 and was a kidney transplant recipient. Certain T cells may be donor cells from the graft. The V and J genes are TRBV7-2 and TRBJ2-3; possibly TRBD2 for D (5 bases). The sample consisted of a blood sample, taken at baseline and between days 110 and 120 from a kidney transplant recipient. The chain's CDR3 is CASSLVWASRGDTQCF. The CDR3 DNA reads as TGTGCCAGCAGCTTAGTATGGGCGTCCCGGGGAGATACGCAGTGTTTT. The full variable domain, completed using reference TRBV7-2 and TRBJ2-3, is GAGVSQSPSNKVTEKGKDVELRCDPISGHTALYWYRQSLGQGLEFLIYFQGNSAPDKSGLPSDRFSAERTGGSVSTLTIQRTQQEDSAVYLCASSLVWASRGDTQCFGPGTRLTVL.